These 29 T cell receptor beta chains were all obtained from the same sample, sequenced in a study of response to subunit inactivated influenza vaccine. TCRdb fed the RT-PCR reads into MiXCR, producing one record per CDR3 protein. Among roughly 500,000 distinct CDR3 sequences, 16% were seen once, and the ten largest hold approximately 3%. This specimen was CD4+ T cells sorted from PBMCs, taken roughly 24 months after vaccination. These receptors were collected from a man between 50 and 75 years old who received an inactivated influenza vaccine.

This chain connects TRBV28 to TRBJ2-3, with 7 bases lining up with TRBD1. The CDR3 has 13 residues. The ends lost 7 bases at V and 4 bases at J; junction bases unmatched: 5. Germline CDR1 MDHEN, CDR2 SYDVKM. CDR3 protein: CASKTGVSDTQYF. The CDR3 DNA follows: TGTGCCAGCAAAACAGGGGTTTCAGATACGCAGTATTTT. Variable domain in full (rest from reference TRBV28 and TRBJ2-3): DVKVTQSSRYLVKRTGEKVFLECVQDMDHENMFWYRQDPGLGLRLIYFSYDVKMKEKGDIPEGYSVSREKKERFSLILESASTNQTSMYLCASKTGVSDTQYFGPGTRLTVL.

This clonotype was seen a handful of times. CDR3 sequence (DNA): TGTGCCAGCAGGGGCAGGGCCTATGGCTACACCTTC. Amino acid sequence: CASRGRAYGYTF. This chain connects TRBV6-5 to TRBJ1-2; tentative D call: TRBD1 (5 bases). V lost 6 bases to trimming and J lost 4 bases, with 9 bases between them. The CDR3 extends over 12 amino acids. CDR1 is MNHEY and CDR2 is SVGAGI in the germline V gene.

V usage is TRBV5-6 and J usage is TRBJ1-2; TRBD1 matches 9 bases. CDR1 and CDR2 (germline): SGHDT, YYEEEE. Losses at the gene ends were 2 bases for V and 5 bases for J; bases not matched to a gene: 13. This CDR3 contains 17 residues. The CDR3 protein is CASSFVRQGGSWYGYTF. CDR3 nucleotide sequence: TGTGCCAGCAGCTTCGTAAGACAGGGGGGATCGTGGTATGGCTACACCTTC.

CDR3 bases: TGCGCCAGCAGCCTATTCACAGGGGGCGCTGGGTCCGGGGAGCTGTTTTTT. The encoded protein is CASSLFTGGAGSGELFF. The chain links TRBV4-3 to TRBJ2-2, with TRBD1 identical over 9 bases. The CDR3 consists of 17 residues. With V trimmed by 4 bases and J by 6 bases, 12 bases remained unmatched. Germline loops: CDR1 LGHNA, CDR2 YSLEER.

V usage is TRBV7-9 and J usage is TRBJ2-7, with D possibly TRBD1 on 5 matching bases. Germline assignment: CDR1 SEHNR and CDR2 FQNEAQ (reference sequence). V lost 8 bases and J 2 bases, leaving 13 bases between the germline ends. The CDR3 spans 13 residues. CDR3 amino acids: CASRQGQTYEQYF. The CDR3 DNA reads as TGTGCCAGCCGACAAGGACAAACCTACGAGCAGTACTTC.

V usage is TRBV5-1 and J usage is TRBJ1-1, with TRBD1 as a possible D gene (6 bases). The CDR3 length is 16 residues. Trimming shortened V by 4 bases and J by 6 bases, and 22 bases separated the two germline ends. Germline V lookup: CDR1 SGHRS, CDR2 YFSETQ. CDR3 nucleotide sequence: TGCGCCAGCAGCCTCCGACAGGTTGGAAGTTCGGCTGAAGCTTTCTTT. Its translation: CASSLRQVGSSAEAFF.

This clonotype came up a few times. This sequence joins TRBV5-1 and TRBJ1-1; a weak D match, TRBD1 (6 bases). This CDR3 is 17 amino acids long. The germline V gene encodes CDR1 SGHRS and CDR2 YFSETQ. With 4 bases removed from V and 4 bases from J, the gap between germline ends came to 23 bases. The CDR3 region is CASSPTKTTGSVTEAFF. CDR3 DNA: TGCGCCAGCAGCCCAACCAAGACAACAGGGAGTGTCACTGAAGCTTTCTTT.

This clonotype occurred a few times. The V gene is TRBV7-2, the J gene TRBJ2-1; D not certain. The ends were cut back, 5 bases at V and 8 bases at J, with 13 bases in the middle. The CDR3 contains 13 residues. Germline CDR1 is SGHTA and CDR2 is FQGNSA. CDR3 DNA: TGTGCCAGCAGCCATTACGGATCCCATGAGCAGTTCTTC. Its protein product is CASSHYGSHEQFF.

The chain is built from TRBV24-1 and TRBJ2-1; D possibly matches TRBD1 or TRBD2 (5 bases each). V was clipped by 4 bases and J by 10 bases, with 19 bases between them. The CDR3 runs to 15 residues. The germline CDR1 and CDR2 sequences are KGHDR and SFDVKD. The CDR3 DNA sequence: TGTGCCACCAGTGACTATGGGACCGCTCGAGGCGAGCAGTTCTTC. Translation: CATSDYGTARGEQFF.

The chain has TRBV4-1 and TRBJ2-7; either TRBD1 or TRBD2 may supply D (5 bases each). V was cut by 3 bases and J by 0 bases, with 15 bases left in between. The CDR3 has 16 residues. CDR1 MGHRA and CDR2 YSYEKL come from the germline V gene. CDR3 sequence: CASSQGLRGFSYEQYF. CDR3 DNA sequence: TGCGCCAGCAGCCAGGGGCTGAGGGGTTTCTCCTACGAGCAGTACTTC.

This chain connects TRBV9 to TRBJ2-1; possibly TRBD2 for D (6 bases). V dropped 6 bases and J dropped 5 bases, with 15 bases sitting between them. Germline-derived CDR1 and CDR2 are SGDLS and YYNGEE. The CDR3 sequence is 14 residues long. The CDR3 DNA sequence: TGTGCCAGCAACTTCGGGACTTCCCACAATGAGCAGTTCTTC. This translates into CASNFGTSHNEQFF.

Many counts were recorded for this clonotype. This CDR3 reads CASSSYNQPQHF. CDR3 in DNA: TGTGCCAGCAGCTCCTACAATCAGCCCCAGCATTTT. V and J are TRBV7-2 and TRBJ1-5; D is undetermined. V lost 4 bases to trimming and J lost 3 bases, with 4 bases between them. CDR1 SGHTA and CDR2 FQGNSA come from the germline V gene. The CDR3 extends over 12 amino acids.

This clonotype appeared a few times. The chain recombines TRBV5-1 with TRBJ2-2, with D unclear. Per the germline V gene, CDR1 is SGHRS and CDR2 is YFSETQ. Trimming took 0 bases from V and 0 from J, leaving 6 bases between them. The CDR3 extends over 15 amino acids. The chain's CDR3 is CASSLGASNTGELFF. The DNA for the CDR3 is TGCGCCAGCAGCTTGGGAGCTTCGAACACCGGGGAGCTGTTTTTT. Filled out from reference TRBV5-1 and TRBJ2-2, the complete variable domain reads KAGVTQTPRYLIKTRGQQVTLSCSPISGHRSVSWYQQTPGQGLQFLFEYFSETQRNKGNFPGRFSGRQFSNSRSEMNVSTLELGDSALYLCASSLGASNTGELFFGEGSRLTVL.

The gene calls are TRBV10-3 and TRBJ2-3, with D perhaps matching TRBD2 (6 bases). Trimming shortened V by 0 bases and J by 3 bases, and 10 bases separated the two germline ends. CDR1 is ENHRY and CDR2 is SYGVKD in the germline V gene. The CDR3 totals 15 residues. CDR3 protein: CAISESASVTDTQYF. DNA for the CDR3: TGTGCCATCAGTGAGTCTGCTAGCGTAACAGATACGCAGTATTTT.

V gene TRBV4-3 combines with J gene TRBJ1-2; D unclear. The germline V and J ends were trimmed by 1 base and 13 bases, with 13 bases remaining between them. The germline CDR1 and CDR2 sequences are LGHNA and YSLEER. The CDR3 has 12 residues. The CDR3 is CASSQGRGRLTF. The CDR3 DNA sequence: TGCGCCAGCAGCCAAGGACGAGGGCGTCTCACCTTC.

This clonotype was counted a few times. J is TRBJ2-1 and V is TRBV20-1; TRBD2 aligns across 10 bases. CDR1 DFQATT and CDR2 SNEGSKA come from the germline V gene (reference sequence). The junction had 5 bases not matched to a gene; V was cut back by 3 bases and J by 0 bases. The length of the CDR3 is 16 residues. The CDR3 spells CSASSPSGGSYNEQFF. The CDR3 nucleotides are TGCAGTGCTAGTTCTCCTAGCGGGGGCTCCTACAATGAGCAGTTCTTC.

This clonotype has more than one count but fewer than ten. The V call is TRBV19, the J call TRBJ2-1; 8 positions agree with TRBD2. Trimming cost V 2 bases and J 6 bases; bases outside gene matches: 6. Germline V gene lookup returns CDR1 LNHDA and CDR2 SQIVND (reference sequence). The CDR3 spans 15 residues. The CDR3 DNA reads as TGTGCCAGTAGTATACTAACGGGAGGGCCCAATGAGCAGTTCTTC. Translating it yields CASSILTGGPNEQFF.

The rearrangement joins TRBV2 to TRBJ2-1; either TRBD1 or TRBD2 may supply D (6 bases each). Germline CDR1 and CDR2: SNHLY and FYNNEI. There are 13 residues in the CDR3. V was cut by 7 bases and J by 8 bases, with 15 bases left in between. The CDR3: CASKTGAWDEQFF. The CDR3 region has the DNA TGTGCCAGCAAGACGGGGGCTTGGGATGAGCAGTTCTTC.

This clonotype was seen only a few times. J is TRBJ1-1 and V is TRBV27; possible D gene TRBD1, 6 bases. Germline V gene lookup returns CDR1 MNHEY and CDR2 SMNVEV (reference sequence). The CDR3 covers 15 residues. V was trimmed by 1 base and J by 5 bases, leaving 14 bases between them. The CDR3: CASSLFGGRRTEAFF. The DNA for the CDR3 is TGTGCCAGCAGTTTATTCGGGGGCAGGAGAACTGAAGCTTTCTTT.

The chain links TRBV6-2 or TRBV6-3 to TRBJ2-4, with D unresolved. The germline CDR1 and CDR2 sequences are MNHEY and SVGEGT. The V end was cut by 7 bases, the J end by 5 bases, with 12 bases between. This CDR3 comprises 13 residues. For the CDR3, the DNA is TGTGCCAGCACCGAACCGGGCGAAAACATTCAGTACTTC. This gives the protein CASTEPGENIQYF.

This clonotype has only a few counts. The chain is built from TRBV4-1 and TRBJ2-3; TRBD1 matches at 9 bases. Germline CDR1 and CDR2: MGHRA and YSYEKL. With V trimmed by 0 bases and J by 6 bases, 4 bases remained unmatched. The CDR3 loop spans 15 amino acids. CDR3 sequence: CASSQDHRGRDTQYF. As DNA, the CDR3 is TGCGCCAGCAGCCAAGATCACAGGGGGCGGGATACGCAGTATTTT.

This clonotype occurred a few times. The V gene is TRBV5-1, the J gene TRBJ2-3, with D perhaps TRBD1 or TRBD2 (5 bases each). The V gene's germline CDR1 is SGHRS and CDR2 YFSETQ. Trimming took 2 bases from V and 1 from J, leaving 11 bases between them. CDR3 size: 15 residues. CDR3 sequence reads: CASSFRDGRTDTQYF. The DNA for the CDR3 is TGCGCCAGCAGCTTCCGGGACGGACGCACAGATACGCAGTATTTT.

This clonotype was counted a few times. The J gene is TRBJ1-5, the V gene TRBV20-1; D is uncertain. Germline values: CDR1 DFQATT, CDR2 SNEGSKA (reference sequence). The CDR3 is made up of 13 amino acids. This CDR3 is CSLGRESNQPQHF. CDR3 in DNA: TGCAGCCTTGGACGGGAAAGCAATCAGCCCCAGCATTTT.

This clonotype showed up many times. The gene calls are TRBV20-1 and TRBJ2-1; D could derive from TRBD1 or TRBD2 (5 bases each). The CDR3 sequence is 11 residues long. V was pared by 6 bases and J by 14 bases, with 17 bases between. Germline assignment: CDR1 DFQATT and CDR2 SNEGSKA (reference sequence). CDR3 in DNA: TGCAGTGCCCGGGACCAGCCGAAAGAGTTCTTC. It encodes CSARDQPKEFF.

The CDR3 region is CASSYSGGRYNEQFF. The CDR3 bases are TGTGCCAGCAGCTATAGCGGGGGGCGATACAATGAGCAGTTCTTC. The J gene is TRBJ2-1, the V gene TRBV28; 10 bases are shared with TRBD2. The CDR3 sequence is 15 residues long. The germline gives CDR1 MDHEN, CDR2 SYDVKM. J lost 4 bases, V lost 6 bases, and 6 bases had no gene match.

This clonotype has at least ten counts. The chain carries TRBV5-1 and TRBJ2-1, with TRBD2 matching 10 bases. Germline trimming cut 6 bases from V and 7 bases from J; bases unmatched to any gene: 7. CDR1 and CDR2 (germline): SGHRS, YFSETQ. The CDR3 totals 14 residues. The CDR3 is CASNPGTSENEQFF. The CDR3 coding sequence is TGCGCCAGCAACCCCGGGACTAGCGAGAATGAGCAGTTCTTC.

In its sample, this clonotype was seen many times. CDR3 residues: CASSEGQGATEAFF. CDR3 nucleotide sequence: TGTGCCAGCAGTGAAGGACAGGGTGCCACTGAAGCTTTCTTT. The chain has TRBV6-1 and TRBJ1-1; 7 bases fit TRBD1. This CDR3 comprises 14 residues. The V gene end was trimmed by 1 base and the J gene end by 4 bases; junction bases not matched to a gene: 3. CDR1 and CDR2 (germline): MNHNS, SASEGT.

This clonotype was recorded at least ten times. The V and J genes are TRBV6-2 or TRBV6-3 and TRBJ1-5, with 7 bases matching TRBD1. This CDR3 spans 14 amino acids. Trimming cost V 6 bases and J 7 bases; bases outside gene matches: 9. Germline values: CDR1 MNHEY, CDR2 SVGEGT. The CDR3 reads CASRQTGNGQPQHF. The DNA for the CDR3 is TGTGCCAGCAGGCAGACAGGGAATGGACAGCCCCAGCATTTT.

This clonotype was recorded at least ten times. The chain employs TRBV5-1 and TRBJ1-1, with TRBD1 matching over 7 bases. The ends lost 4 bases at V and 2 bases at J; junction bases unmatched: 5. Germline V lookup: CDR1 SGHRS, CDR2 YFSETQ. The CDR3 is 14 residues long. The CDR3 loop reads CASSVTGVNTEAFF. The DNA of the CDR3 is TGCGCCAGCAGCGTTACAGGGGTTAACACTGAAGCTTTCTTT.